These T cell receptor beta chains were read from a single sample in a study of blood T cell repertoires in COVID-19. The assay was immunoSEQ multiplex PCR, and TCRdb's table has in-frame clones only and misses some. The table includes 90,000 to 130,000 clones, over 65% detected once. The specimen sequenced was peripheral blood. The origin of the receptors is a woman older than 75 with acute or convalescent COVID-19. The CDR3 runs from the conserved cysteine through the conserved F or W. A D gene is named only where the DNA matches it firmly. Size values are once, few and many counts, or a class for expanded clones, and some rows have none.

abundance	j_gene	d_gene	v_gene	CDR3aa	CDR3nt
-	TRBJ1-1	TRBD1	TRBV18	CASSPLRQGIDTEAFF	TGTGCCAGCTCACCACTGAGACAGGGAATCGACACTGAAGCTTTCTTT
few	TRBJ2-3	-	TRBV24-1	CATSDPRGGPLNTDTQYF	TGTGCCACCAGTGACCCGAGGGGGGGGCCCCTCAACACAGATACGCAGTATTTT
-	TRBJ1-3	-	TRBV6-5	CASRIQGIPGNTIYF	TGTGCCAGCAGAATACAGGGTATCCCTGGAAACACCATATATTTT
-	TRBJ2-3	-	TRBV3-1/TRBV3-2	CASSQWGRDTQYF	TGTGCCAGCAGCCAATGGGGCAGGGATACGCAGTATTTT
-	TRBJ2-3	-	TRBV6-5	CASKSAGTEDTQYF	TGTGCCAGCAAGAGCGCGGGAACGGAGGATACGCAGTATTTT
few	TRBJ1-6	-	TRBV9	CASSVEGESYNSPLHF	TGTGCCAGCAGCGTAGAGGGGGAGTCCTATAATTCACCCCTCCACTTT
once	TRBJ2-7	-	TRBV7-2	CASGGGRDSVYEQYF	TGTGCCAGCGGGGGAGGCCGGGACTCAGTTTACGAGCAGTACTTC
once	TRBJ2-1	TRBD2	TRBV28	CASSPAGGTYNEQFF	TGTGCCAGCAGTCCCGCGGGAGGGACCTACAATGAGCAGTTCTTC
-	TRBJ2-1	-	TRBV11-1	CASSYQGGPYNEQFF	TGTGCCAGCAGTTACCAGGGAGGACCCTACAATGAGCAGTTCTTC
few	TRBJ1-4	-	TRBV7-8	CASSYNYEKLFF	TGTGCCAGCAGCTATAATTATGAAAAACTGTTTTTT
-	TRBJ1-2	-	TRBV6-5	CASRRYGSYTF	TGTGCCAGCAGGAGGTATGGAAGCTACACCTTC
-	TRBJ1-1	-	TRBV5-5	CASGLFMNTEAFF	TGTGCCAGCGGGCTATTTATGAACACTGAAGCTTTCTTT
-	TRBJ2-1	TRBD2	TRBV7-6	CASSFGSGASSYNEQFF	TGTGCCAGCAGCTTTGGTAGCGGGGCCAGCTCCTACAATGAGCAGTTCTTC
-	TRBJ1-2	-	TRBV28	CASGSEGAWNGYTF	TGTGCCAGCGGGTCCGAGGGCGCGTGGAATGGCTACACCTTC
-	TRBJ2-1	TRBD2	TRBV30	CAWSGEAGGYFSYNEQFF	TGTGCCTGGAGTGGAGAAGCGGGAGGGTATTTCTCCTACAATGAGCAGTTCTTC
-	TRBJ2-1	-	TRBV6-5	CASTPGLNNEQFF	TGTGCCAGCACCCCGGGACTGAACAATGAGCAGTTCTTC
-	TRBJ1-1	-	TRBV6-5	CASSPAGGGTEAFF	TGTGCCAGCAGCCCGGCCGGGGGGGGCACTGAAGCTTTCTTT
once	TRBJ2-7	TRBD2	TRBV3-1/TRBV3-2	CASSPRDYFGYEQYF	TGTGCCAGCAGCCCCCGGGACTATTTCGGGTACGAGCAGTACTTC
once	TRBJ2-4	-	TRBV19	CATDPGDTNIQYF	TGTGCCACCGACCCGGGAGATACAAACATTCAGTACTTC
-	TRBJ1-6	-	TRBV6-6	CASSQREGTDFNSPLHF	TGTGCCAGCAGTCAGCGGGAGGGGACGGACTTTAATTCACCCCTCCACTTT
few	TRBJ1-1	-	TRBV28	CASSQTVEYTEAFF	TGTGCCAGCAGCCAGACAGTGGAGTACACTGAAGCTTTCTTT
-	TRBJ1-5	-	TRBV7-2	CASSLGQLSNQPQHF	TGTGCCAGCAGCTTAGGCCAACTTAGCAATCAGCCCCAGCATTTT
-	TRBJ1-3	-	TRBV5-1	CASSRNQGGNSGNTIYF	TGCGCCAGCAGCCGTAACCAGGGTGGAAACTCTGGAAACACCATATATTTT
-	TRBJ2-1	TRBD2	TRBV9	CASSLRTSGPPASEQFF	TGTGCCAGCAGCCTTCGGACTAGCGGCCCCCCAGCGAGTGAGCAGTTCTTC
few	TRBJ2-2	-	TRBV6-4	CASSDSITGFLSGELFF	TGTGCCAGCAGTGACTCGATAACCGGGTTTCTATCCGGGGAGCTGTTTTTT